These 4 T cell receptor beta chains came from one sample sequenced in a study of CD8 T cells in ankylosing spondylitis. TCRdb reprocessed the 5' RACE reads with MiXCR, giving one entry per CDR3 protein. Here the sample spans roughly 230,000 distinct CDR3 sequences, approximately 8% being singletons. The specimen was blood, either unsorted or a sorted T cell fraction (not recorded which). The receptors here all came from a female donor with ankylosing spondylitis or in good health (not recorded which).

This clonotype was observed many times. This sequence joins TRBV10-3 and TRBJ2-1; 10 bases line up with TRBD2. The CDR3 is 20 amino acids. V dropped 0 bases and J dropped 6; count of bases not matched to a gene: 17. CDR1 and CDR2 from the germline V gene are ENHRY and SYGVKD. The CDR3 DNA follows: TGTGCCATCAGTGAGTCGATGATAGCGGGAGGCACATCCAGGGCCAATGAGCAGTTCTTC. It codes for CAISESMIAGGTSRANEQFF.

This clonotype was picked up many times. This sequence joins TRBV7-2 and TRBJ2-1, with 9 bases fitting TRBD2. The CDR3 consists of 16 residues. Germline CDR1 SGHTA, CDR2 FQGNSA. The V segment lost 1 base and the J segment 7 bases; nucleotides outside the gene matches: 8. CDR3 sequence: CASSLGGTSRFNEQFF. CDR3 DNA: TGTGCCAGCAGCTTAGGTGGGACTAGCAGGTTTAATGAGCAGTTCTTC.

The table lists this clonotype with a few counts. The chain combines TRBV7-2 with TRBJ1-1, with 8 bases that match TRBD1. The CDR3 covers 14 residues. Trimming at V came to 5 bases and at J to 1 base, leaving 3 bases not matched to a gene. CDR1 is SGHTA and CDR2 is FQGNSA in the germline V gene. CDR3 nucleotides: TGTGCCAGCAGCAAGGGACAGGAGAACACTGAAGCTTTCTTT. Translated: CASSKGQENTEAFF.

This clonotype showed up many times. The chain combines TRBV10-3 with TRBJ1-1, with D unclear. This CDR3 comprises 15 residues. V was cut by 7 bases and J by 6 bases, with 21 bases left in between. In germline, CDR1 is ENHRY, CDR2 SYGVKD. The CDR3 nucleotides are TGTGCCATCACCTCCCAGGCGGGTTTTAGGGCTGAAGCTTTCTTT. Encoded protein: CAITSQAGFRAEAFF.